The next 22 T cell receptor beta chains were all read from a single sample in a study of identical twins. TCRdb re-derived calls from the 5' RACE reads in MiXCR, one entry per CDR3 protein. The table lists some 900,000 distinct CDR3 sequences, about 12% of them singletons. These same data were also listed under a study on yellow fever vaccine responses in identical twins.

Sequenced sample: PBMCs. All receptors come from a young woman in good health.

This clonotype was seen a handful of times. The genes are TRBV6-1 and TRBJ2-7; 10 bases line up with TRBD2. CDR1 and CDR2 (germline): MNHNS, SASEGT. With 5 bases clipped from V and 7 bases from J, the junction kept 14 bases outside the gene matches. The CDR3 spans 16 residues. DNA of the CDR3: TGTGCCAGCAGTAATCCGACTCTAGCGGGAGTAGGAGAGCAGTACTTC. It encodes CASSNPTLAGVGEQYF.

The rearrangement joins TRBV29-1 to TRBJ2-1; 9 nucleotides match TRBD2. The CDR3 loop spans 14 amino acids. Trimming removed 3 bases from V and 6 bases from J; junction bases left unmatched: 6. CDR1 SQVTM and CDR2 ANQGSEA come from the germline V gene. As DNA, the CDR3 is TGCAGCGTTGAGGGCGGGGGGGCCCGCAATGAGCAGTTCTTC. Protein sequence: CSVEGGGARNEQFF.

This clonotype was observed a handful of times. The chain recombines TRBV4-1 with TRBJ2-7; D is unclear. Trimming stripped 3 bases from V and 3 bases from J, with 18 bases between. This CDR3 has 16 residues. Germline CDR1 MGHRA, CDR2 YSYEKL. The CDR3 sequence is CASSHPAAQKNYEQYF. The CDR3 DNA sequence: TGCGCCAGCAGCCATCCTGCGGCCCAGAAGAACTACGAGCAGTACTTC.

The gene calls are TRBV7-2 and TRBJ2-2, with TRBD1 matching over 8 bases. The CDR3 sequence is 15 residues long. Germline CDR1 SGHTA, CDR2 FQGNSA. V trimming: 3 bases; J trimming: 5 bases; junction bases outside the gene matches: 5. CDR3 sequence: CASSLDRVQTGELFF. For the CDR3, the DNA is TGTGCCAGCAGCTTGGACAGGGTCCAAACCGGGGAGCTGTTTTTT. Complete variable domain (other parts from reference TRBV7-2 and TRBJ2-2): GAGVSQSPSNKVTEKGKDVELRCDPISGHTALYWYRQSLGQGLEFLIYFQGNSAPDKSGLPSDRFSAERTGGSVSTLTIQRTQQEDSAVYLCASSLDRVQTGELFFGEGSRLTVL.

This chain uses TRBV5-1 with TRBJ2-5; 10 bases agree with TRBD2. This CDR3 is built from 15 residues. Unmatched junction bases numbered 5, after V lost 0 bases and J lost 6 bases. The V gene's germline CDR1 is SGHRS and CDR2 YFSETQ. Here the CDR3 DNA reads TGCGCCAGCAGCTTGGTAGCGGGGGGCGGACAGACCCAGTACTTC. This sequence encodes CASSLVAGGGQTQYF.

This clonotype occurred many times. The chain is built from TRBV6-1 and TRBJ2-7; 9 nucleotides match TRBD2. Per the germline V gene, CDR1 is MNHNS and CDR2 is SASEGT. The length of the CDR3 is 15 residues. The ends lost 6 bases at V and 5 bases at J; junction bases unmatched: 11. The CDR3 sequence is CASRFIAGAVDEQYF. CDR3 coding DNA: TGTGCCAGCAGATTCATAGCGGGAGCTGTCGACGAGCAGTACTTC.

The table lists this clonotype with a few counts. The CDR3 coding sequence is TGTGCCAGCAGTTTATCGGCGACCAATGAGCAGTTCTTC. Encoded protein: CASSLSATNEQFF. The gene calls are TRBV27 and TRBJ2-1, with no clear D. The V gene lost 0 bases and the J gene lost 6 bases, with 6 bases spanning the gap. The CDR3 loop spans 13 amino acids. CDR1 and CDR2 (germline): MNHEY, SMNVEV (reference sequence).

This clonotype was found a few times. The V call is TRBV10-3, the J call TRBJ2-3; 13 nucleotides line up with TRBD2. Germline values: CDR1 ENHRY, CDR2 SYGVKD. V lost 4 bases to trimming and J lost 2 bases; unmatched junction nucleotides: 12. There are 19 residues in the CDR3. The CDR3 sequence: CAISGVGLAGARSTDTQYF. The CDR3 DNA is TGTGCCATCAGTGGGGTTGGACTAGCGGGAGCCCGATCCACAGATACGCAGTATTTT.

The chain has TRBV28 and TRBJ1-1; 8 nucleotides line up with TRBD1. Germline V CDR1 and CDR2: MDHEN, SYDVKM. V shed 5 bases, J shed 6 bases, and the junction held 8 bases outside the gene matches. The CDR3 runs to 14 residues. The CDR3 here is CASSTAGGRAEAFF. Written as DNA, the CDR3 is TGTGCCAGCAGTACAGCAGGGGGCAGAGCTGAAGCTTTCTTT.

This clonotype has more than one count but fewer than ten. V is TRBV15 and J is TRBJ1-5; D not resolved. This CDR3 is built from 13 residues. The V end was cut by 0 bases, the J end by 4 bases, with 4 bases between. CDR1 is LNHNV, CDR2 YYDKDF, per germline (reference sequence). This chain's CDR3 is CATSRDLNQPQHF. CDR3 coding DNA: TGTGCCACCAGCAGAGACTTGAATCAGCCCCAGCATTTT. The full variable domain, rest sourced from reference TRBV15 and TRBJ1-5, is DAMVIQNPRYQVTQFGKPVTLSCSQTLNHNVMYWYQQKSSQAPKLLFHYYDKDFNNEADTPDNFQSRRPNTSFCFLDIRSPGLGDTAMYLCATSRDLNQPQHFGDGTRLSIL.

This clonotype occurred a few times. CDR3 region: CATSDLDEKLFF. In nucleotides, the CDR3 is TGTGCCACCAGTGATTTGGATGAAAAACTGTTTTTT. The rearrangement uses TRBV24-1 and TRBJ1-4; D is undetermined. This CDR3 spans 12 amino acids. Germline CDR1 KGHDR, CDR2 SFDVKD. V gave up 0 bases and J gave up 6 bases, with 1 base separating them.

The chain joins TRBV20-1 to TRBJ2-7; either TRBD1 or TRBD2 may supply D (5 bases each). The germline CDR1 and CDR2 sequences are DFQATT and SNEGSKA (reference sequence). V was clipped by 1 base and J by 2 bases, with 18 bases between them. This CDR3 spans 16 amino acids. The CDR3 sequence: CSARVLGAIRPYEQYF. In DNA form, the CDR3 reads TGCAGTGCTAGAGTCCTCGGGGCGATAAGACCCTACGAGCAGTACTTC.

This clonotype was recorded a few times. This chain links TRBV11-1 with TRBJ2-1, with unresolved D. The CDR3 extends over 12 amino acids. Per germline, CDR1 SGHAT and CDR2 FQDESV (reference sequence). Trimming removed 1 base from V and 10 bases from J, with 8 bases in between. CDR3 bases: TGTGCCAGCAGCTTAGGGGGTTGGGAGCAGTTCTTC. Translating gives CASSLGGWEQFF.

This clonotype was recorded a few times. This sequence joins TRBV29-1 and TRBJ2-1, with 11 bases fitting TRBD2. Germline CDR1 SQVTM, CDR2 ANQGSEA. Trimming took 7 bases from V and 6 from J; bases not matched to a gene: 8. CDR3 length: 14 residues. The CDR3 DNA is TGCAGCGCAGGGGGACTAGCGGAAACCAATGAGCAGTTCTTC. This sequence encodes CSAGGLAETNEQFF.

The table lists this clonotype with many counts. This CDR3 is CASSPDRGSYEQYF. CDR3 nucleotides: TGTGCCAGCAGCCCGGACAGGGGTTCCTACGAGCAGTACTTC. This sequence joins TRBV3-1 and TRBJ2-7, with 9 bases matching TRBD1. This CDR3 is built from 14 residues. Germline V gene sequence: CDR1 LGHDT, CDR2 YNNKEL (reference sequence). The J segment lost 1 base and the V segment lost 4 bases, leaving 2 bases of the junction unmatched.

There are a few counts of this clonotype. The chain is built from TRBV4-1 and TRBJ2-2; D call uncertain. Per germline, CDR1 MGHRA and CDR2 YSYEKL. CDR3 length equals 15 residues. Trimming took off 1 base at V and 7 bases at J, with 13 bases between the two ends. The CDR3 sequence: CASSQAPWAIGELFF. The CDR3, as DNA: TGCGCCAGCAGCCAAGCCCCTTGGGCTATCGGGGAGCTGTTTTTT.

This clonotype was found once. The chain recombines TRBV16 with TRBJ2-7; a possible D gene is TRBD1 (5 bases). CDR3 size: 16 residues. The germline V gene has CDR1 KGHSY and CDR2 FQNENV. Trimming stripped 5 bases from V and 1 base from J, with 18 bases between. The CDR3 spells CASSSRRAGISYEQYV. The CDR3 DNA is TGTGCCAGCAGCAGCCGACGGGCAGGGATTTCCTACGAGCAGTACGTC.

Ten or more counts support this clonotype. The rearrangement links TRBV12-3 or TRBV12-4 to TRBJ1-1, with D unresolved. Trimming took 2 bases from V and 0 from J, leaving 13 bases between them. The CDR3 consists of 16 residues. The CDR3 region has the DNA TGTGCCAGCAGTTTATTGCGCGGGAACCTGAACACTGAAGCTTTCTTT. Encoded protein: CASSLLRGNLNTEAFF.

Only a few counts were recorded for this clonotype. The chain has TRBV21-1 and TRBJ1-6; the table's D call, TRBD1, has no DNA check behind it. TRBV21-1 is described as a pseudogene. This CDR3 spans 14 amino acids. CDR3 bases: TGTGCCAGCAGCAAAGACAGGGAACGTTCACCCCTCCACTTT. Protein sequence: CASSKDRERSPLHF.

This chain's CDR3 is CASRVRTGDYEQYV. The DNA for the CDR3 is TGTGCCAGCAGGGTTCGGACAGGGGACTACGAGCAGTACGTC. The chain employs TRBV6-1 and TRBJ2-7; 9 bases are a match to TRBD1. The CDR3 has 14 residues. In germline, CDR1 is MNHNS, CDR2 SASEGT. V was pared by 6 bases and J by 3 bases, with 6 bases of the junction left unmatched.

This clonotype was seen only a few times. In DNA form, the CDR3 reads TGTGCCAGCAGCCCAGCGGTTAGGGGGTACACTGAAGCTTTCTTT. Encoded protein: CASSPAVRGYTEAFF. This chain joins TRBV6-1 and TRBJ1-1; D may be TRBD1 (6 bases). Trimming took off 6 bases at V and 3 bases at J, with 17 bases between the two ends. Germline CDR1 reads MNHNS; CDR2 reads SASEGT. The CDR3 is 15 amino acids.

The chain employs TRBV3-1 and TRBJ2-3; D gene unclear. This CDR3 has 15 residues. The V gene lost 6 bases and the J gene lost 2 bases, with 15 bases spanning the gap. The germline gives CDR1 LGHDT, CDR2 YNNKEL (reference sequence). The CDR3 DNA is TGTGCCAGCAGTAAGACCGGGCACATCACAGATACGCAGTATTTT. This encodes CASSKTGHITDTQYF.